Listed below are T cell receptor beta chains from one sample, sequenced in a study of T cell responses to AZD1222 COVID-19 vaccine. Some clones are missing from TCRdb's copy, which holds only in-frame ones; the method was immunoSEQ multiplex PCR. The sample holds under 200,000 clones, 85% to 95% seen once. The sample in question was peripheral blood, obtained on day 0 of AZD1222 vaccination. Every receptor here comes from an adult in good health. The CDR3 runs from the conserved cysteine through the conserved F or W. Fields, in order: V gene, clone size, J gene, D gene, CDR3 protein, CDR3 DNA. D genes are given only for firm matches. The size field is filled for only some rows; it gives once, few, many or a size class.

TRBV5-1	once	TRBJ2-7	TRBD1	CASSSRTGPTYEQYF	TGCGCCAGCAGCTCCCGGACAGGTCCTACCTACGAGCAGTACTTC
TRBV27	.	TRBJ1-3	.	CASSPQSGNTIYF	TGTGCCAGCAGTCCCCAATCTGGAAACACCATATATTTT
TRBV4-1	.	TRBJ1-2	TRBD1	CASSQSRDRGLGYGYTF	TGCGCCAGCAGCCAAAGCCGGGACAGGGGGCTTGGCTATGGCTACACCTTC
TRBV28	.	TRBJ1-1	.	CASKRGQPNTEAFF	TGTGCCAGCAAAAGAGGACAGCCGAACACTGAAGCTTTCTTT
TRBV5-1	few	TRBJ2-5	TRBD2	CASSWSGGAGETQYF	TGCGCCAGCAGCTGGAGCGGGGGGGCCGGGGAGACCCAGTACTTC
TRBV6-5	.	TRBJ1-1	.	CASSHGGQREAFF	TGTGCCAGCAGCCACGGTGGACAGCGGGAAGCTTTCTTT
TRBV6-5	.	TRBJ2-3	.	CASSYTAEFATQYF	TGTGCCAGCAGTTACACCGCGGAATTCGCTACGCAGTATTTT
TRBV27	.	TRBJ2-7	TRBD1	CASSSPDRASYEQYF	TGTGCCAGCAGTTCCCCGGACAGGGCATCCTACGAGCAGTACTTC
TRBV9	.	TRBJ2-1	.	CASSVSDVWVYNEQFF	TGTGCCAGCAGCGTAAGCGATGTGTGGGTTTACAATGAGCAGTTCTTC
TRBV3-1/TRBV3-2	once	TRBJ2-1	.	CASTPNQGKNEQFF	TGTGCCAGCACCCCCAACCAGGGGAAGAATGAGCAGTTCTTC
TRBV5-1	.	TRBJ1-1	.	CASSFGGSDTEAFF	TGCGCCAGCAGCTTCGGGGGGTCGGACACTGAAGCTTTCTTT
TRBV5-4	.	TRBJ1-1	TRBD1	CASSEGQVGTEAFF	TGTGCCAGCAGCGAGGGACAGGTGGGCACTGAAGCTTTCTTT
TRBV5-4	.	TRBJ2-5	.	CASSLGAVAPNQETQYF	TGTGCCAGCAGCTTGGGGGCCGTCGCTCCAAACCAAGAGACCCAGTACTTC
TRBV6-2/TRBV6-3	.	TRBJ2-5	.	CASSSRDRLETQYF	TGTGCCAGCAGTTCGAGAGACAGGTTGGAGACCCAGTACTTC
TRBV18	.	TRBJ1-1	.	CASSPPEGPNTEAFF	TGTGCCAGCTCACCACCTGAGGGACCCAACACTGAAGCTTTCTTT
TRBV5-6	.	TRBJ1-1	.	CASSLRVLRDTEAFF	TGTGCCAGCAGCTTGAGGGTCCTACGGGACACTGAAGCTTTCTTT
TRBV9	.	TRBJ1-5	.	CASSPYGAVDQPQHF	TGTGCCAGCAGCCCCTACGGGGCCGTGGATCAGCCCCAGCATTTT
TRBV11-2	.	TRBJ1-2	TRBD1	CASSRPGTGLDGYTF	TGTGCCAGCAGCCGTCCCGGGACAGGGCTCGATGGCTACACCTTC
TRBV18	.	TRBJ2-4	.	CASSRPGQEDIQYF	TGTGCCAGCTCACGTCCGGGACAAGAAGACATTCAGTACTTC
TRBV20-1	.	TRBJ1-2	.	CSAGAGDGYTF	TGCAGTGCCGGGGCTGGGGATGGCTACACCTTC
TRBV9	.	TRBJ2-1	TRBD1	CASSVGQGFGEQFF	TGTGCCAGCAGCGTGGGACAGGGGTTCGGGGAGCAGTTCTTC
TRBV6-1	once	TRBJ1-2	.	CASSEAVLANYGYTF	TGTGCCAGCAGTGAAGCTGTCCTCGCTAACTATGGCTACACCTTC
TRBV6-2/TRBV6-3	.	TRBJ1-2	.	CASSYSKGRTNYGYTF	TGTGCCAGCAGTTACTCGAAGGGACGGACTAACTATGGCTACACCTTC
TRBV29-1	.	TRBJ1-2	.	CSVGETGYTF	TGCAGCGTTGGGGAGACTGGCTACACCTTC
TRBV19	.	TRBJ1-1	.	CASSITGPLGAEAFF	TGTGCCAGTAGTATTACAGGACCCCTGGGCGCTGAAGCTTTCTTT
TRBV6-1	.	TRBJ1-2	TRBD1	CASSGGQAAYYGSYTF	TGTGCCAGCAGTGGGGGACAGGCCGCTTACTATGGTAGCTACACCTTC
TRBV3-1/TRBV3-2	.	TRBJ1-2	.	CASSQDFYRANYGYTF	TGTGCCAGCAGCCAAGATTTTTACAGGGCTAACTATGGCTACACCTTC
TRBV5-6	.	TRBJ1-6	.	CASSLWRGAILYSPLHF	TGTGCCAGCAGCTTGTGGCGGGGGGCGATTTTGTATTCACCCCTCCACTTT
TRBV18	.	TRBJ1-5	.	CASSPDSSNQPQHF	TGTGCCAGCTCACCAGATTCTAGCAATCAGCCCCAGCATTTT
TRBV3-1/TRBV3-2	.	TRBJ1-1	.	CASSRPDGNTEAFF	TGTGCCAGCAGCCGCCCGGACGGGAACACTGAAGCTTTCTTT
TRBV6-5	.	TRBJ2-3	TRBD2	CASGRGGTTDTQYF	TGTGCCAGCGGGCGCGGGGGGACCACAGATACGCAGTATTTT
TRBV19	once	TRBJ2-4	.	CASSIRSGSKNIQYF	TGTGCCAGTAGTATTCGGAGTGGGTCCAAAAACATTCAGTACTTC
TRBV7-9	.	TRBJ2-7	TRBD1	CASSSGTGVQEQYF	TGTGCCAGCAGTTCCGGGACAGGGGTCCAAGAGCAGTACTTC
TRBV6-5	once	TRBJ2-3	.	CASRIQGGSTDTQYF	TGTGCCAGCAGGATACAGGGGGGGAGCACAGATACGCAGTATTTT
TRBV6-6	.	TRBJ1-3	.	CASSRGGNTIYF	TGTGCCAGCAGTAGAGGGGGAAACACCATATATTTT